The rows below give T cell receptor beta chains drawn from one sample of a study of CD8 T cells in ankylosing spondylitis. Each CDR3 protein is one row after TCRdb ran MiXCR on the 5' RACE reads. The sample has a few hundred thousand distinct CDR3 sequences, 7.5% to 9% seen once; the top ten hold about 14%. The sequenced material came from blood, either unsorted or a sorted T cell fraction (not recorded which). The receptors shown here come from a male donor with ankylosing spondylitis. Each CDR3 is given with its conserved first and last residue. Each record gives: CDR3 length, V gene, J gene, D gene, clone size, CDR3 DNA, CDR3 protein. A D gene is named only where the DNA matches it firmly. Size values are once, few and many counts, or a class for expanded clones, and some rows have none.

cdr3_length: 18; v_call: TRBV9; j_call: TRBJ2-1; d_call: TRBD2; clone_size: .; cdr3_nt: TGTGCCAGCAGCGTAGCAGGGTTAGCGGGGGAGGGATACAATGAGCAGTTCTTC; cdr3_aa: CASSVAGLAGEGYNEQFF
cdr3_length: 14; v_call: TRBV11-1; j_call: TRBJ1-1; d_call: TRBD1; clone_size: .; cdr3_nt: TGTGCCAGCAGCGAGGGACAGGGTATCACTGAAGCTTTCTTT; cdr3_aa: CASSEGQGITEAFF
cdr3_length: 15; v_call: TRBV5-6; j_call: TRBJ2-1; d_call: TRBD2; clone_size: .; cdr3_nt: TGTGCCAGCAGCACGGTGCGGGAGGCCCACAATGAGCAGTTCTTC; cdr3_aa: CASSTVREAHNEQFF
cdr3_length: 15; v_call: TRBV28; j_call: TRBJ2-5; d_call: TRBD2; clone_size: many; cdr3_nt: TGTGCCAGCAGCTTTATAGCGGGAGGGATAAAGACCCAGTACTTC; cdr3_aa: CASSFIAGGIKTQYF
cdr3_length: 13; v_call: TRBV20-1; j_call: TRBJ1-2; d_call: .; clone_size: many; cdr3_nt: TGCAGTGCTAGTCGGGGGGACTCCTATGGCTACACCTTC; cdr3_aa: CSASRGDSYGYTF
cdr3_length: 14; v_call: TRBV2; j_call: TRBJ1-2; d_call: .; clone_size: few; cdr3_nt: TGTGCCAGCAGTGAAGCGCAGGGTTCCTATGGCTACACCTTC; cdr3_aa: CASSEAQGSYGYTF
cdr3_length: 17; v_call: TRBV6-1; j_call: TRBJ2-4; d_call: .; clone_size: many; cdr3_nt: TGTGCCAGCAGACCCGCTGGGGCGGTACTAGCCAAAAACATTCAGTACTTC; cdr3_aa: CASRPAGAVLAKNIQYF
cdr3_length: 16; v_call: TRBV7-7; j_call: TRBJ2-1; d_call: .; clone_size: .; cdr3_nt: TGTGCTAGCAGCTCTAAGGCGAGCGCCGCCTACAATGAGCAGTTCTTC; cdr3_aa: CASSSKASAAYNEQFF
cdr3_length: 15; v_call: TRBV20-1; j_call: TRBJ1-5; d_call: .; clone_size: few; cdr3_nt: TGCAGTGCTAGTGGGCCGGGATACGGCAATCAGCCCCAGCATTTT; cdr3_aa: CSASGPGYGNQPQHF
cdr3_length: 14; v_call: TRBV28; j_call: TRBJ1-2; d_call: TRBD1; clone_size: few; cdr3_nt: TGTGCCAGCACCCGGACAGGGCTAATAGGAGGCTACACCTTC; cdr3_aa: CASTRTGLIGGYTF
cdr3_length: 12; v_call: TRBV27; j_call: TRBJ2-1; d_call: .; clone_size: few; cdr3_nt: TGTGCCAGCAGTTGGGAGGGGGCTGCGCAGTTCTTC; cdr3_aa: CASSWEGAAQFF
cdr3_length: 12; v_call: TRBV5-1; j_call: TRBJ2-1; d_call: .; clone_size: many; cdr3_nt: TGCGCCAGCAGCTTGACAGGACCGGAGCAGTTCTTC; cdr3_aa: CASSLTGPEQFF
cdr3_length: 15; v_call: TRBV28; j_call: TRBJ2-1; d_call: TRBD2; clone_size: medium-sized; cdr3_nt: TGTGCCAGCAGTTTGTTAGCGGGAGGGAACAATGAGCAGTTCTTC; cdr3_aa: CASSLLAGGNNEQFF
cdr3_length: 12; v_call: TRBV5-1; j_call: TRBJ2-2; d_call: .; clone_size: many; cdr3_nt: TGCGCCAGCAGGCCAGTCGTCGGGGAGCTGTTTTTT; cdr3_aa: CASRPVVGELFF
cdr3_length: 16; v_call: TRBV20-1; j_call: TRBJ1-5; d_call: TRBD1; clone_size: .; cdr3_nt: TGCAGTGCTAGAGTCTTCGGGCAGGGGGACAATCAGCCCCAGCATTTT; cdr3_aa: CSARVFGQGDNQPQHF
cdr3_length: 15; v_call: TRBV20-1; j_call: TRBJ2-2; d_call: TRBD2; clone_size: .; cdr3_nt: TGCAGTGCTATGGGACTAGCGGAAAACACCGGGGAGCTGGTTTTT; cdr3_aa: CSAMGLAENTGELVF
cdr3_length: 17; v_call: TRBV5-1; j_call: TRBJ1-1; d_call: .; clone_size: .; cdr3_nt: TGCGCCAGCAGCCCCCTAGCCAGGGTTGTGGAGAACACTGAAGCTTTCTTT; cdr3_aa: CASSPLARVVENTEAFF
cdr3_length: 15; v_call: TRBV19; j_call: TRBJ1-5; d_call: TRBD1; clone_size: .; cdr3_nt: TGTGCCAGTAGTATCCCGACAGGGGGCCGCATGGCCCAGCATTTT; cdr3_aa: CASSIPTGGRMAQHF
cdr3_length: 19; v_call: TRBV29-1; j_call: TRBJ2-1; d_call: TRBD2; clone_size: many; cdr3_nt: TGCAGCGTTGTTCCCCCGGGACTAGCGGGAGCTGGGGCCCACAATGAGCAGTTCTTC; cdr3_aa: CSVVPPGLAGAGAHNEQFF
cdr3_length: 14; v_call: TRBV6-5; j_call: TRBJ2-1; d_call: .; clone_size: many; cdr3_nt: TGTGCCAGCAGTTACTCTAGCTCCTACAATGAGCAGTTCTTC; cdr3_aa: CASSYSSSYNEQFF
cdr3_length: 14; v_call: TRBV29-1; j_call: TRBJ2-5; d_call: .; clone_size: many; cdr3_nt: TGCAGCGTTGAAGATCTGAGCCCTTCAGAGACCCAGTACTTC; cdr3_aa: CSVEDLSPSETQYF
cdr3_length: 15; v_call: TRBV29-1; j_call: TRBJ2-1; d_call: TRBD2; clone_size: few; cdr3_nt: TGCAGCGACTCCTCGACTAGCGGATACTACAATGAGCAGTTCTTC; cdr3_aa: CSDSSTSGYYNEQFF
cdr3_length: 15; v_call: TRBV29-1; j_call: TRBJ2-3; d_call: TRBD2; clone_size: many; cdr3_nt: TGCAGCGTTGAGGGGGGACTAGCAAGCACAGATACGCAGTATTTT; cdr3_aa: CSVEGGLASTDTQYF
cdr3_length: 12; v_call: TRBV19; j_call: TRBJ1-1; d_call: .; clone_size: .; cdr3_nt: TGTGCCAGTAGTATACGACAGAATGAAGCTTTCTTT; cdr3_aa: CASSIRQNEAFF
cdr3_length: 15; v_call: TRBV10-2; j_call: TRBJ2-5; d_call: TRBD1; clone_size: .; cdr3_nt: TGCGCCAGCAGTGGAGGACAGGGGAGGCAAGAGACCCAGTACTTC; cdr3_aa: CASSGGQGRQETQYF
cdr3_length: 14; v_call: TRBV20-1; j_call: TRBJ1-2; d_call: TRBD1; clone_size: few; cdr3_nt: TGCAGTGCTAGCCGGGACAGCGCTAACTATGGCTACACCTTC; cdr3_aa: CSASRDSANYGYTF
cdr3_length: 16; v_call: TRBV30; j_call: TRBJ2-3; d_call: TRBD1; clone_size: .; cdr3_nt: TGTGCCTGGAGTCCCCGGGACAGGGGGTGGACAGATACGCAGTATTTT; cdr3_aa: CAWSPRDRGWTDTQYF
cdr3_length: 15; v_call: TRBV9; j_call: TRBJ1-3; d_call: .; clone_size: .; cdr3_nt: TGTGCCAGCAGCTCAGGTGGGGGATTCGGAAACACCATATATTTT; cdr3_aa: CASSSGGGFGNTIYF
cdr3_length: 17; v_call: TRBV4-1; j_call: TRBJ2-1; d_call: .; clone_size: .; cdr3_nt: TGCGCCAGCAGCCAAGGTCGCACGCGAAGATCCTACAATGAGCAGTTCTTC; cdr3_aa: CASSQGRTRRSYNEQFF
cdr3_length: 15; v_call: TRBV4-1; j_call: TRBJ2-7; d_call: TRBD1; clone_size: few; cdr3_nt: TGCGCCAGCAGATCGCGGACAGGGAGCTCCTACGAGCAGTACTTC; cdr3_aa: CASRSRTGSSYEQYF
cdr3_length: 12; v_call: TRBV6-7; j_call: TRBJ2-5; d_call: .; clone_size: few; cdr3_nt: TGTGCCAGCAGTTACGCCCCGGAGACCCAGTACTTC; cdr3_aa: CASSYAPETQYF
cdr3_length: 16; v_call: TRBV5-1; j_call: TRBJ2-7; d_call: .; clone_size: few; cdr3_nt: TGCGCCAGCAGCTTGGGGGTCTTACTAGGGCCCTACGAGCAGTACTTC; cdr3_aa: CASSLGVLLGPYEQYF
cdr3_length: 12; v_call: TRBV30; j_call: TRBJ2-1; d_call: .; clone_size: many; cdr3_nt: TGTGCCTCCCCTTTGGGCGGCAATGAGCAGTTCTTC; cdr3_aa: CASPLGGNEQFF
cdr3_length: 17; v_call: TRBV14; j_call: TRBJ1-1; d_call: TRBD1; clone_size: few; cdr3_nt: TGTGCCAGCAGGCCCAGGGGGCGAGGGGAACTTGGCCCTGAAGCTTTCTTT; cdr3_aa: CASRPRGRGELGPEAFF
cdr3_length: 12; v_call: TRBV6-5; j_call: TRBJ1-1; d_call: .; clone_size: many; cdr3_nt: TGTGCCAGCAGTTACAGTAACACTGAAGCTTTCTTT; cdr3_aa: CASSYSNTEAFF
cdr3_length: 13; v_call: TRBV11-3; j_call: TRBJ1-1; d_call: .; clone_size: .; cdr3_nt: TGTGCCAGCAGCTTGACGCCGGGGATTGAAGCTTTCTTT; cdr3_aa: CASSLTPGIEAFF
cdr3_length: 16; v_call: TRBV18; j_call: TRBJ2-3; d_call: TRBD2; clone_size: .; cdr3_nt: TGTGCCAGCTCACCTTTGCCTAGCGGGACCGCAGATACGCAGTATTTT; cdr3_aa: CASSPLPSGTADTQYF
cdr3_length: 15; v_call: TRBV2; j_call: TRBJ2-2; d_call: .; clone_size: few; cdr3_nt: TGTGCCAGCAGTGCCCAGGGTAGGAACACCGGGGAGCTGTTTTTT; cdr3_aa: CASSAQGRNTGELFF
cdr3_length: 14; v_call: TRBV28; j_call: TRBJ2-5; d_call: TRBD1; clone_size: many; cdr3_nt: TGTGCCAGCAGTTTAATGACAGGGGTGGAGACCCAGTACTTC; cdr3_aa: CASSLMTGVETQYF
cdr3_length: 16; v_call: TRBV28; j_call: TRBJ2-7; d_call: .; clone_size: few; cdr3_nt: TGTGCCAGCAGCTTCGCCGGGACCCAACTCTCCTACGAGCAGTACTTC; cdr3_aa: CASSFAGTQLSYEQYF
cdr3_length: 12; v_call: TRBV11-2; j_call: TRBJ2-7; d_call: .; clone_size: .; cdr3_nt: TGTGCCAGCAGCGTGGGACCTGACGAGCAGTACTTC; cdr3_aa: CASSVGPDEQYF
cdr3_length: 14; v_call: TRBV21-1; j_call: TRBJ2-1; d_call: .; clone_size: .; cdr3_nt: TGTGCCAGCCGGAGACTAGCGGGAGGGAATGAGCAGTTCTTC; cdr3_aa: CASRRLAGGNEQFF
cdr3_length: 13; v_call: TRBV29-1; j_call: TRBJ2-3; d_call: .; clone_size: many; cdr3_nt: TGCAGCGTAGTAGTACAGACCGCAGATACGCAGTATTTT; cdr3_aa: CSVVVQTADTQYF
cdr3_length: 16; v_call: TRBV10-3; j_call: TRBJ2-7; d_call: TRBD2; clone_size: many; cdr3_nt: TGTGCCATCAGCCCCGGGACTAGCGGGGGGGACTACGAGCAGTACTTC; cdr3_aa: CAISPGTSGGDYEQYF
cdr3_length: 17; v_call: TRBV7-9; j_call: TRBJ2-1; d_call: TRBD1; clone_size: .; cdr3_nt: TGTGCCAGCAGCTCCCAGACAGGGATTAGCTCCTACAATGAGCAGTTCTTC; cdr3_aa: CASSSQTGISSYNEQFF
cdr3_length: 16; v_call: TRBV4-1; j_call: TRBJ2-6; d_call: .; clone_size: many; cdr3_nt: TGCGCCAGCAGCGTAGGACAGACAACCGGGGCCAACGTCCTGACTTTC; cdr3_aa: CASSVGQTTGANVLTF
cdr3_length: 13; v_call: TRBV7-9; j_call: TRBJ2-1; d_call: TRBD2; clone_size: .; cdr3_nt: TGTGCCAGCAGCTTCGGGGGGAGCGATGAGCAGTTCTTC; cdr3_aa: CASSFGGSDEQFF
cdr3_length: 13; v_call: TRBV20-1; j_call: TRBJ1-5; d_call: .; clone_size: .; cdr3_nt: TGCAGTGCTAGATATGGCTTGGATCAGCCCCAGCATTTT; cdr3_aa: CSARYGLDQPQHF
cdr3_length: 15; v_call: TRBV20-1; j_call: TRBJ2-7; d_call: .; clone_size: .; cdr3_nt: TGCAGTGCTACGGAGAATAGCGGCACCTCCTACGAGCAGTACTTC; cdr3_aa: CSATENSGTSYEQYF
cdr3_length: 17; v_call: TRBV3-1; j_call: TRBJ2-7; d_call: TRBD2; clone_size: few; cdr3_nt: TGTGCCAGCAGCCTAGGGACTAGCGGGAGGGCACATCTCGAGCAGTACTTC; cdr3_aa: CASSLGTSGRAHLEQYF
cdr3_length: 15; v_call: TRBV5-1; j_call: TRBJ2-1; d_call: TRBD2; clone_size: .; cdr3_nt: TGCGCCAGCAGCCCGGGACTAGCGGGAGTACTTGAGCAGTTCTTC; cdr3_aa: CASSPGLAGVLEQFF
cdr3_length: 14; v_call: TRBV5-1; j_call: TRBJ2-3; d_call: TRBD2; clone_size: few; cdr3_nt: TGCGCCAGCAGCTTACGGGGGGACACAGATACGCAGTATTTT; cdr3_aa: CASSLRGDTDTQYF
cdr3_length: 14; v_call: TRBV27; j_call: TRBJ2-7; d_call: .; clone_size: .; cdr3_nt: TGTGCCAGCACCCCCAATTGGCTTGCCTACGAGCAGTACTTC; cdr3_aa: CASTPNWLAYEQYF
cdr3_length: 15; v_call: TRBV6-1; j_call: TRBJ2-3; d_call: TRBD1; clone_size: .; cdr3_nt: TGTGCCAGCTACGGTGCCGGGACAGGCGTCGATACGCAGTATTTT; cdr3_aa: CASYGAGTGVDTQYF
cdr3_length: 14; v_call: TRBV20-1; j_call: TRBJ1-5; d_call: .; clone_size: many; cdr3_nt: TGCAGTGCACCGACTTGGGGGTCGAATCAGCCCCAGCATTTT; cdr3_aa: CSAPTWGSNQPQHF
cdr3_length: 13; v_call: TRBV10-3; j_call: TRBJ1-2; d_call: .; clone_size: few; cdr3_nt: TGTGCCATCAGGGACAGTACTAACTATGGCTACACCTTC; cdr3_aa: CAIRDSTNYGYTF
cdr3_length: 17; v_call: TRBV12-3/TRBV12-4; j_call: TRBJ2-5; d_call: TRBD1; clone_size: .; cdr3_nt: TGTGCCAGCAGTTCTCCGACAGGGGCCATTTACGAGACCCAGCAGTACTTC; cdr3_aa: CASSSPTGAIYETQQYF
cdr3_length: 15; v_call: TRBV28; j_call: TRBJ2-7; d_call: .; clone_size: few; cdr3_nt: TGTGCCAGCAGTTTCCCCGGGACAACGTCCTACGAGCAGTACTTC; cdr3_aa: CASSFPGTTSYEQYF